This TCR beta chain comes out of a study of T cells expressing NK-cell markers. Study-wide points: Leadership of the CD3+CD56-NKG2C+ fraction also belonged to these clonotypes in a handful of donors.

UMIs accompanied the 5'RACE template switching by which TCR beta cDNA was made. From the 5' RACE reads, TCRdb lists one entry per CDR3 protein and no DNA. Here the sample table reports fewer than 400,000 distinct CDR3 sequences. To note about this clonotype: Its antigen is not identified.

The CDR3 sequence is 16 residues long. Source material: blood T cells: a sorted CD56 or NKG2C T cell subset, CD4+ or CD8+ T cells, or bulk PBMC T cells (not recorded which). The chain recombines TRBV12-3 or TRBV12-4 with TRBJ1-4; the D call from TCRdb, TRBD1, cannot be confirmed without DNA. The source is a woman aged 45-60 years in good health. Here the CDR3 reads CASTGRLGGGTEKLFF.